The rows below give T cell receptor beta chains drawn from one sample of a study of blood T cell repertoires in COVID-19. The data were produced by immunoSEQ multiplex PCR, yet TCRdb's version contains in-frame clones alone and is incomplete. The sample yields a few hundred thousand clones, around 82% seen once. The sequencing input was peripheral blood. All receptors come from a man aged 45-65 years with active or convalescent COVID-19. Both conserved end residues are part of each CDR3. The D gene is left open where the match is weak. A clone size is listed for some rows: how often the clone was seen (once, few, many), or a class if it is expanded.

j_gene,abundance,d_gene,v_gene,CDR3aa,CDR3nt
TRBJ2-2,.,.,TRBV25-1,CASSESGSGPTGELFF,TGTGCCAGCAGTGAAAGCGGTAGCGGTCCGACCGGGGAGCTGTTTTTT
TRBJ2-5,.,.,TRBV14,CASSQVRGGTQYF,TGTGCCAGCAGCCAAGTCAGGGGCGGGACCCAGTACTTC
TRBJ1-6,few,.,TRBV27,CASSPRQVRSPLHF,TGTGCCAGCAGTCCCCGACAGGTTCGGTCACCCCTCCACTTT
TRBJ1-6,.,TRBD1,TRBV28,CASRHLRDRNSPLHF,TGTGCCAGCAGACACCTCCGGGACAGGAATTCACCCCTCCACTTT
TRBJ2-2,once,TRBD1,TRBV24-1,CATSDTGQGAGELFF,TGTGCCACCAGTGATACGGGACAGGGAGCCGGGGAGCTGTTTTTT
TRBJ2-1,few,TRBD1,TRBV11-3,CASSLRTGKVSSYNEQFF,TGTGCCAGCAGCTTACGGACAGGGAAGGTAAGCTCCTACAATGAGCAGTTCTTC
TRBJ1-2,.,.,TRBV2,CASSEAQNRVGGYTF,TGTGCCAGCAGTGAAGCGCAAAACAGGGTGGGTGGCTACACCTTC
TRBJ1-5,.,.,TRBV7-9,CASSGQGSGSNQPQHF,TGTGCCAGCAGCGGCCAGGGTTCTGGAAGCAATCAGCCCCAGCATTTT
TRBJ1-2,.,.,TRBV7-8,CASSLGRAGSYGYTF,TGTGCCAGCAGCCTCGGGAGGGCAGGTTCCTATGGCTACACCTTC
TRBJ2-7,.,.,TRBV7-8,CASSLAVAGPYEQYF,TGTGCCAGCAGCTTAGCGGTGGCGGGGCCCTACGAGCAGTACTTC
TRBJ2-2,.,TRBD2,TRBV9,CASSPMGGEVAGELFF,TGTGCCAGCAGCCCAATGGGAGGGGAGGTGGCCGGGGAGCTGTTTTTT
TRBJ2-5,.,TRBD2,TRBV7-2,CASSSAPSGGALETQYF,TGTGCCAGCAGCTCGGCCCCTAGCGGGGGGGCCCTGGAGACCCAGTACTTC
TRBJ2-7,.,.,TRBV21-1,CASSKVGWCGGYEQYF,TGTGCCAGCAGCAAAGTCGGGTGGTGCGGGGGCTACGAGCAGTACTTC
TRBJ1-2,.,.,TRBV19,CASSIQRGNYGYTF,TGTGCCAGTAGTATACAAAGGGGAAACTATGGCTACACCTTC
TRBJ2-3,once,TRBD2,TRBV7-9,CASSFGLAGGYSDTQYF,TGTGCCAGCAGCTTCGGACTAGCGGGAGGATATTCAGATACGCAGTATTTT
TRBJ1-2,few,TRBD1,TRBV10-2,CASNPAGQGFGYTF,TGCGCCAGCAACCCGGCGGGACAGGGGTTCGGCTACACCTTC
TRBJ2-2,.,.,TRBV2,CASSGPPAGGTSGELFF,TGTGCCAGCAGTGGTCCCCCGGCCGGCGGGACGAGCGGGGAGCTGTTTTTT
TRBJ1-6,.,.,TRBV30,CAWSAGTRNSPLHF,TGTGCCTGGTCCGCCGGGACAAGGAATTCACCCCTCCACTTT
TRBJ2-3,.,TRBD2,TRBV7-2,CASSGLAGFRTDTQYF,TGTGCCAGCAGCGGACTAGCGGGGTTTCGCACAGATACGCAGTATTTT
TRBJ1-2,.,TRBD1,TRBV28,CASSSGQGTYGYTF,TGTGCCAGCAGTTCCGGACAGGGGACCTATGGCTACACCTTC
TRBJ2-5,.,.,TRBV28,CASSLPQIETQYF,TGTGCCAGCAGTTTACCACAGATAGAGACCCAGTACTTC
TRBJ2-7,.,.,TRBV19,CASGPQPYEQYF,TGTGCCAGTGGGCCCCAGCCCTACGAGCAGTACTTC
TRBJ1-3,.,.,TRBV28,CASIPPLGQTGNTIYF,TGTGCCAGCATCCCTCCCCTTGGGCAGACTGGAAACACCATATATTTT
TRBJ2-7,.,.,TRBV5-1,CASSFRLNEQYF,TGCGCCAGCAGCTTCAGGCTCAACGAGCAGTACTTC
TRBJ1-1,.,.,TRBV7-2,CASSLPGGGTEAFF,TGTGCCAGCAGCCTCCCGGGGGGCGGAACTGAAGCTTTCTTT
TRBJ1-6,.,.,TRBV9,CASSEATAGQVGSPLHF,TGTGCCAGCAGCGAAGCAACGGCAGGGCAGGTAGGTTCACCCCTCCACTTT
TRBJ1-3,few,TRBD1,TRBV19,CASSISSGQSSGNTIYF,TGTGCCAGTAGTATTTCGTCGGGACAGAGCTCTGGAAACACCATATATTTT
TRBJ2-1,.,TRBD2,TRBV29-1,CSVDPSGIYNEQFF,TGCAGCGTTGATCCTAGCGGGATTTACAATGAGCAGTTCTTC
TRBJ1-2,.,.,TRBV28,CASSLSGSGGYTF,TGTGCCAGCAGTTTATCCGGGTCTGGAGGCTACACCTTC
TRBJ2-7,.,.,TRBV5-1,CASSPGTVGGYEQYF,TGCGCCAGCAGCCCTGGGACAGTCGGGGGCTACGAGCAGTACTTC
TRBJ2-3,.,TRBD1,TRBV7-2,CASSFYRGRTDTQYF,TGTGCCAGCAGCTTCTACAGGGGACGCACAGATACGCAGTATTTT
TRBJ1-2,once,.,TRBV20-1,CSASGEPNYGYTF,TGCAGTGCTAGTGGGGAGCCTAACTATGGCTACACCTTC
TRBJ1-1,.,TRBD1,TRBV19,CASSILQGDRTEAFF,TGTGCCAGTAGTATCCTACAGGGGGACCGCACTGAAGCTTTCTTT
TRBJ1-2,.,TRBD1,TRBV6-2/TRBV6-3,CASSYAGTGDLYGYTF,TGTGCCAGCAGTTACGCCGGGACAGGGGACCTCTATGGCTACACCTTC
TRBJ2-4,.,TRBD2,TRBV19,CASDSGGADIQYF,TGTGCCAGTGATAGCGGGGGGGCGGACATTCAGTACTTC
TRBJ2-1,.,TRBD2,TRBV28,CASNKAGVSSEQFF,TGTGCCAGCAACAAAGCGGGAGTAAGTTCGGAGCAGTTCTTC